This T cell receptor (beta chain) was recorded in a study of cytomegalovirus exposure and HLA in healthy donors. Study details: For the approximately 390 genotyped donors, 80% to 90% fell within the Caucasian-associated ancestry cluster.

The study ran its PCR with 60 Vbeta and 13 Jbeta primers. Clones were read by immunoSEQ multiplex PCR, and TCRdb kept only the in-frame ones, dropping some. Of under 150,000 clones detected, about 73% appear once; the ten largest clones hold 2.5% to 3.5%. The J segment lost 4 bases and the V segment lost 2 bases, leaving 10 bases of the junction unmatched. This CDR3 spans 17 amino acids. Germline CDR1 is MNHNS and CDR2 is SASEGT. The V gene is TRBV6-1, the J gene TRBJ2-3; 9 nucleotides agree with TRBD2. The receptor was isolated from a young woman in good health and CMV-seropositive. The sequenced sample was PBMCs. The CDR3 sequence: CASSERRGLAGSDTQYF. The CDR3 DNA reads as TGTGCCAGCAGTGAACGTCGGGGGCTAGCGGGGTCAGATACGCAGTATTTT.